A selection of T cell receptor beta chains follows, all from one sample in a study of T cells in Graves' hyperthyroidism and ophthalmopathy. TCRdb analysed the multiplex PCR reads with MiXCR anew, one entry per CDR3 protein. The sample consists of some 350,000 distinct CDR3 sequences, around 25% of them appearing once. The material sequenced was blood. These receptors were obtained from a man in his fifties or sixties with Graves' hyperthyroidism. Each CDR3 is given with its conserved first and last residue. The order of the fields is clone size, J gene, D gene, V gene, CDR3 DNA, CDR3 protein. A D gene is named only where the DNA matches it firmly. Some rows have no size entry. The others give once, few or many, or a class for an expanded clone.

. | TRBJ1-5 | TRBD1 | TRBV12-3/TRBV12-4 | TGTGCCAGCAGTTTCTACAGGACAGGTAATAATCAGCCCCAGCATTTT | CASSFYRTGNNQPQHF
many | TRBJ2-1 | . | TRBV5-1 | TGCGCCAGCAGCCCCGTGGAGAATGAGCAGTTCTTC | CASSPVENEQFF
. | TRBJ1-1 | . | TRBV27 | TGTGCCAGCAGTGCCCGGACGGTGAGGAACACTGAAGCTTTCTTT | CASSARTVRNTEAFF
. | TRBJ2-7 | . | TRBV5-1 | TGCGCCAGCAGCTTAACGGCGGACGTCATCTACGAGCAGTACTTC | CASSLTADVIYEQYF
once | TRBJ2-1 | TRBD2 | TRBV18 | TGTGCCAGCTCACCAAGGAGGGCTAGCGGGATAAACAATGAGCAGTTCTTC | CASSPRRASGINNEQFF
. | TRBJ1-5 | . | TRBV3-1 | TGTGCCAGCAGCCACCCGGGGATTCAGCCCCAGCATTTT | CASSHPGIQPQHF
. | TRBJ1-1 | . | TRBV7-9 | TGTGCCAGCAGCTTAGAGGCGGCCAGGACTGAAGCTTTCTTT | CASSLEAARTEAFF
. | TRBJ2-3 | TRBD2 | TRBV9 | TGTGCCAGCAGCGTATATGGGGAGGGTAGCGGCACAGATACGCAGTATTTT | CASSVYGEGSGTDTQYF
. | TRBJ2-7 | . | TRBV6-1 | TGTGCCAGCAGCCCGACTTTGCGGGATCTATCCTACGAGCAGTACTTC | CASSPTLRDLSYEQYF
. | TRBJ1-1 | . | TRBV25-1 | TGTGCCAGCAGGTGGCAGGGGAACACTGAAGCTTTCTTT | CASRWQGNTEAFF
many | TRBJ2-3 | TRBD2 | TRBV20-1 | TGCAGTGCTAGCCACCTCCTAGCGGGAGTGGGCACAGATACGCAGTATTTT | CSASHLLAGVGTDTQYF
. | TRBJ1-5 | . | TRBV28 | TGTGCCAGCAACATCGGAGGAGGTGAGGGCAATCAGCCCCAGCATTTT | CASNIGGGEGNQPQHF
. | TRBJ2-7 | . | TRBV7-9 | TGTGCCAGCAGCCAATCCCCCGGGATCAACGGTGGCTACGAGCAGTACTTC | CASSQSPGINGGYEQYF
. | TRBJ2-1 | . | TRBV6-1 | TGTGCCAGCAGTCCCCGGTCGGGAGCAGGGCTTGAGCAGTTCTTC | CASSPRSGAGLEQFF
. | TRBJ1-1 | . | TRBV30 | TGTGCCTGGAGTAGGTCAGTGAACACTGAAGCTTTCTTT | CAWSRSVNTEAFF
few | TRBJ2-1 | TRBD2 | TRBV28 | TGTGCCAGCAGTTTATATGCGGGAGTCGTTGAGCAGTTCTTC | CASSLYAGVVEQFF
many | TRBJ2-5 | . | TRBV11-2 | TGTGCCAGCAGCTCGGTGGGACTCCAAGAGACCCAGTACTTC | CASSSVGLQETQYF